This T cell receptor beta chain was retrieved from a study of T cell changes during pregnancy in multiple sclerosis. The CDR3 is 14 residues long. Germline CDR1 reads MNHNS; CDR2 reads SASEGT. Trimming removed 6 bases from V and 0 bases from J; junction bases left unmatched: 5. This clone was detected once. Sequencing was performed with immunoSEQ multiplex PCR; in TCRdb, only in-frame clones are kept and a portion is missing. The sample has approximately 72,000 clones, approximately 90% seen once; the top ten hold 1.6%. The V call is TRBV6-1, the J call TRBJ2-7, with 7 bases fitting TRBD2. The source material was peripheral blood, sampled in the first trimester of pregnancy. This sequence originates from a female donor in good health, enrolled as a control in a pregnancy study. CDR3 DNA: TGTGCCAGCAGCGGACTAGGGAGCTCCTACGAGCAGTACTTC. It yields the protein CASSGLGSSYEQYF.